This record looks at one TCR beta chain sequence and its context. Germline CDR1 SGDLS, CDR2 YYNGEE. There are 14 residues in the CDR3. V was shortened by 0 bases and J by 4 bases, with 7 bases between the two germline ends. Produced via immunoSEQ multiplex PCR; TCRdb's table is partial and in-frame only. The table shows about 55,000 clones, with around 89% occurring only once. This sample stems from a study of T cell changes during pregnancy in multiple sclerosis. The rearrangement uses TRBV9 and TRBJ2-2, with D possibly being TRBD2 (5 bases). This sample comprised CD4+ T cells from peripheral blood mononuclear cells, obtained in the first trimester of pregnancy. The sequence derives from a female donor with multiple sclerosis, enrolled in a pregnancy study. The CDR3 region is CASSVEAATGELFF. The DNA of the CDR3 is TGTGCCAGCAGCGTAGAAGCGGCCACCGGGGAGCTGTTTTTT.